The next 13 T cell receptor beta chains were all read from a single sample in a study of T cell changes during pregnancy in multiple sclerosis. Here immunoSEQ multiplex PCR was the method, and the copy in TCRdb shows in-frame clones only, minus some. The sample yields over 20,000 clones, roughly 87% seen once. Sequencing was performed on CD8+ T cells from peripheral blood mononuclear cells, taken after pregnancy. The source is a female donor with multiple sclerosis, enrolled in a pregnancy study.

This rearrangement joins TRBV30 to TRBJ2-7, with D possibly matching TRBD1 (6 bases). Trimming removed 4 bases from V and 0 bases from J, with 13 bases in between. The CDR3 is 14 residues long. The V gene's germline CDR1 is GTSNPN and CDR2 SVGIG (reference sequence). The CDR3 sequence is CAWKLGQSSYEQYF. The CDR3 region has the DNA TGTGCCTGGAAATTAGGACAGAGCTCCTACGAGCAGTACTTC.

The chain uses TRBV6-1 and TRBJ2-7; 7 bases are shared with TRBD1. V was clipped by 3 bases and J by 2 bases; unmatched bases: 4. This CDR3 has 14 residues. The V gene's germline CDR1 is MNHNS and CDR2 SASEGT. In DNA, the CDR3 is TGTGCCAGCAGTGATTTTAGGGGGCCCTACGAGCAGTACTTC. This sequence encodes CASSDFRGPYEQYF.

CDR3 DNA sequence: TGTGCCAGCAGTGACGGGGCAACAGATACGCAGTATTTT. Translation: CASSDGATDTQYF. The rearrangement joins TRBV6-4 to TRBJ2-3; tentatively, D is TRBD1 (5 bases). Trimming left V 2 bases short and J 3 bases short, with 6 bases between. Germline V gives CDR1 MRHNA, CDR2 SNTAGT. The CDR3 loop spans 13 amino acids.

The gene calls are TRBV5-1 and TRBJ2-1; the match to TRBD1 covers 9 bases. Unmatched junction bases numbered 10, after V lost 0 bases and J lost 9 bases. This CDR3 spans 16 amino acids. Germline V gene lookup returns CDR1 SGHRS and CDR2 YFSETQ. In DNA form, the CDR3 reads TGCGCCAGCAGCTTGGTAGGGACAGGGCGAGGGATTGAGCAGTTCTTC. Its translation is CASSLVGTGRGIEQFF. Filled out from reference TRBV5-1 and TRBJ2-1, the complete variable domain reads KAGVTQTPRYLIKTRGQQVTLSCSPISGHRSVSWYQQTPGQGLQFLFEYFSETQRNKGNFPGRFSGRQFSNSRSEMNVSTLELGDSALYLCASSLVGTGRGIEQFFGPGTRLTVL.

The chain is built from TRBV11-1 and TRBJ2-7, with 7 nucleotides matching TRBD1. V lost 2 bases to trimming and J lost 2 bases; unmatched junction nucleotides: 9. Germline V lookup: CDR1 SGHAT, CDR2 FQDESV (reference sequence). This CDR3 has 16 residues. The CDR3 reads CASSLPGQPMTYEQYF. CDR3 sequence (DNA): TGTGCCAGCAGCTTACCGGGACAGCCTATGACCTACGAGCAGTACTTC.

This clone is labeled medium-sized. The chain joins TRBV5-1 to TRBJ2-5; TRBD1 aligns across 7 bases. Germline CDR1 is SGHRS and CDR2 is YFSETQ. V shed 4 bases and J 3 bases; nucleotides not matched to a gene: 9. The CDR3 spans 15 residues. CDR3 in amino acids: CASSPLQGMEETQYF. CDR3 DNA: TGCGCCAGCAGCCCCCTACAGGGGATGGAAGAGACCCAGTACTTC.

The J gene is TRBJ2-1, the V gene TRBV4-3; 8 bases line up with TRBD2. The CDR3 length is 17 residues. CDR1 is LGHNA, CDR2 YSLEER, per germline. With 0 bases clipped from V and 10 bases from J, the junction kept 14 bases outside the gene matches. The chain's CDR3 is CASSQEWAGGPRGEQFF. The CDR3 coding sequence is TGCGCCAGCAGCCAAGAGTGGGCGGGAGGCCCTCGGGGGGAGCAGTTCTTC.

The rearrangement uses TRBV6-6 and TRBJ2-7; D is uncertain. The germline V gene has CDR1 MNHNY and CDR2 SVGAGI (reference sequence). V was pared by 4 bases and J by 5 bases, with 12 bases between. CDR3 length: 13 residues. CDR3 in DNA: TGTGCCAGCAGTTCCTGGCCCCGGGACGAGCAGTACTTC. Encoded protein: CASSSWPRDEQYF.

A remark on this clone: Germline and junction disagree at one end, which may indicate a read error. The rearrangement links TRBV19 to TRBJ2-7; D unresolved. The CDR3 is 14 residues long. Germline V gene lookup returns CDR1 LNHDA and CDR2 SQIVND (reference sequence). The CDR3 DNA follows: TGTGCCAGTAGTTTAGAGCCTAGCTCCTACGAGCAGTACTTC. This translates into CASSLEPSSYEQYF.

V gene TRBV7-9 combines with J gene TRBJ1-1, with no clear D. CDR1 is SEHNR and CDR2 is FQNEAQ in the germline V gene (reference sequence). Trimming cost V 3 bases and J 0 bases, with 2 bases left between them. The CDR3 extends over 12 amino acids. CDR3 region: CASSFMNTEAFF. The CDR3 DNA reads as TGTGCCAGCAGCTTTATGAACACTGAAGCTTTCTTT. The whole variable domain, filled in from reference TRBV7-9 and TRBJ1-1, reads DTGVSQNPRHKITKRGQNVTFRCDPISEHNRLYWYRQTLGQGPEFLTYFQNEAQLEKSRLLSDRFSAERPKGSFSTLEIQRTEQGDSAMYLCASSFMNTEAFFGQGTRLTVV.

The genes are TRBV9 and TRBJ2-1; TRBD2 matches 8 bases. The CDR3 has 15 amino acids. The V gene end was trimmed by 4 bases and the J gene end by 3 bases; junction bases not matched to a gene: 6. Germline V gene lookup returns CDR1 SGDLS and CDR2 YYNGEE. The CDR3 bases are TGTGCCAGCAGCATACTAGCGGCCTACTACAATGAGCAGTTCTTC. It encodes CASSILAAYYNEQFF.

This chain uses TRBV28 with TRBJ2-2; 8 positions match TRBD2. V shed 10 bases, J shed 1 base, and the junction held 5 bases outside the gene matches. The length of the CDR3 is 14 residues. Germline V gene sequence: CDR1 MDHEN, CDR2 SYDVKM. The CDR3 coding sequence is TGTGCCACTTTCGGGGGGGAGAACACCGGGGAGCTGTTTTTT. It is translated as CATFGGENTGELFF.

The chain employs TRBV7-9 and TRBJ1-3; 9 bases match TRBD1. CDR3 length equals 17 residues. V lost 2 bases to trimming and J lost 3 bases; unmatched junction nucleotides: 8. CDR1 and CDR2 from the germline V gene are SEHNR and FQNEAQ (reference sequence). The CDR3 loop is CASSLSTGGEGGNTIYF. As DNA, the CDR3 is TGTGCCAGCAGCTTATCGACAGGGGGAGAAGGTGGAAACACCATATATTTT. Variable domain in full (rest from reference TRBV7-9 and TRBJ1-3): DTGVSQNPRHKITKRGQNVTFRCDPISEHNRLYWYRQTLGQGPEFLTYFQNEAQLEKSRLLSDRFSAERPKGSFSTLEIQRTEQGDSAMYLCASSLSTGGEGGNTIYFGEGSWLTVV.